Included here is one TCR beta chain sequence, with context. The antigen it binds to is not known. The input lacks base qualities; no much larger clone sits a single base away. The sample belongs to a study of brain metastases from non-small cell lung cancer (dated by TCRdb to about 2019). Regarding the study in general: The immune microenvironment of paired resected primary tumors and brain metastases from non-small-cell lung cancer patients was profiled.

The library was prepared using the immunoSEQ multiplex PCR assay. T-cell receptor beta chain repertoire sequencing was carried out together with a 770-gene immune expression panel. TCRdb provides this immuneACCESS table in a form limited to in-frame rearrangements. Some clones are lacking; in checked studies, under half of them reflect an unresolved V gene, and why the rest are absent is not known. This sample has about 16,000 clones in its table, and approximately 83% of those were observed once. Approximately 7.7% of the sample rests with the top ten. Study-wide conclusions, independent of this receptor: T-cell infiltration was lower in brain metastases than in primary tumors (P < 0.001). Paired brain metastases and primary tumors largely shared TCR repertoires, although T-cell densities in the metastases were sparse. Compared with the matched primary tumors, T-cell clones appeared to be expanded in around 64% of brain metastases.

The cohort comprised 35 to 50 patients with surgically resected non-small-cell lung cancer who had both primary tumor and brain metastasis specimens. The tumor specimens used were formalin-fixed, paraffin-embedded tissues taken from archives. The sample taken for sequencing was primary lung tumor tissue. Read against the paper, the sample's cell subset or site label means: primary lung tumor paired with brain metastasis. The TCR comes from a donor aged 40 or over with non-small cell lung cancer.

CDR3 loop: CATSRDPGPPFGKLFF. The nucleotide sequence is TGTGCCACCAGCAGAGATCCGGGACCACCTTTCGGAAAACTGTTTTTT. The chain is encoded by TRBV15 joined to TRBJ1-4; TRBD1 is perhaps the D gene, given 5 matching bases. Spanning cysteine to phenylalanine, the CDR3 consists of 16 amino acids. Only CDR3 DNA is held: 48 bases, read in frame from base 1. The trim is 0 bases for V and 10 bases for J, with a gap of 18 bases between the germline ends. The germline V gene (reference sequence) gives CDR1 as LNHNV and CDR2 as YYDKDF.